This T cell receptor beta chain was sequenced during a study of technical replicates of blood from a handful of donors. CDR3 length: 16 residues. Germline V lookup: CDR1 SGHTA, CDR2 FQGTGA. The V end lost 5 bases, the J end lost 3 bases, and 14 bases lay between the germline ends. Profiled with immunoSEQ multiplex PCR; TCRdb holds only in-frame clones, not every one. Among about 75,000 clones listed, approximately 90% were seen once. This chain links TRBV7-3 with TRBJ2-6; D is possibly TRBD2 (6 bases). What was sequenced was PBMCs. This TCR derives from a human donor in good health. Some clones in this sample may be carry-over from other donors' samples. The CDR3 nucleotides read TGTGCCAGCAGCAATGGGGGGTGTTGTGGGGCCAACGTCCTGACTTTC. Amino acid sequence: CASSNGGCCGANVLTF.